This passage covers 3 T cell receptor beta chains from one sample sequenced in a study of beta chain features in type 1 diabetes. Study-wide findings and caveats: Type 1 diabetes patients had moderately but significantly shorter TCRB CDR3s in all four CD4+ subsets.

The antigens of these receptors remain unknown. Of the isolated RNA, all was reverse transcribed, and so the sequenced material was expressed TCRB transcripts. Profiled with immunoSEQ multiplex PCR; TCRdb holds only in-frame clones, not every one. The sample includes about 360,000 clones, 10% to 15% of them seen just once. The specimen sequenced was naive CD4+ T cells from blood. The receptors originated from a woman aged 18-30 years with type 1 diabetes.

This clone was counted between two and nine times. V is TRBV23-1 and J is TRBJ1-6; 7 bases match TRBD1. TRBV23-1 is annotated as an ORF whose role is uncertain. CDR3 size: 14 residues. J lost 10 bases, V lost 7 bases, and 10 bases had no gene match. Written as DNA, the CDR3 is TGCGCCAGCACCCCAGGACAGGCCGCATCACCCCTCCACTTT. This codes for CASTPGQAASPLHF.

V gene TRBV29-1 combines with J gene TRBJ2-1, with a tentative D call TRBD2 (6 bases). This CDR3 is built from 13 residues. Germline assignment: CDR1 SQVTM and CDR2 ANQGSEA. Trimming removed 7 bases at V and 4 bases at J, with 14 bases between. CDR3 bases: TGCAGCGGTAGCGGTAGACTTTACAATGAGCAGTTCTTC. Its protein is CSGSGRLYNEQFF.

This clone was seen more than once but under ten times. The rearrangement joins TRBV29-1 to TRBJ2-1, with TRBD2 identical over 8 bases. Trimming cost V 5 bases and J 7 bases; bases outside gene matches: 7. This CDR3 is built from 13 residues. Germline loops: CDR1 SQVTM, CDR2 ANQGSEA. As DNA, the CDR3 is TGCAGCGTTATCGGACTAGCTGGAAATGAGCAGTTCTTC. It codes for CSVIGLAGNEQFF.